This T cell receptor (beta chain) was obtained from a study of T cells in Graves' hyperthyroidism and ophthalmopathy. Using RNA transcripts as the source, TCR beta CDR3 regions were amplified. Using the HTBI primer set, a first-round RT-PCR was run on the TCR CDR3. One entry per CDR3 protein, called by TCRdb with MiXCR from the multiplex PCR reads. Here the sample spans around 350,000 distinct CDR3 sequences, roughly 15% being singletons. This clonotype was counted at least ten times. Sequenced material: blood. The clonotype originates from a woman aged 55-70 years with Graves' ophthalmopathy.

The CDR3, as DNA: TGTGCCAGCAGCTTAGGTTCCGGGAACGAGCAGTACTTC. The encoded protein is CASSLGSGNEQYF. The chain employs TRBV7-9 and TRBJ2-7; D is possibly TRBD2 (5 bases). The CDR3 has 13 residues. V was clipped by 1 base and J by 5 bases, with 9 bases between them. The germline CDR1 and CDR2 sequences are SEHNR and FQNEAQ (reference sequence).